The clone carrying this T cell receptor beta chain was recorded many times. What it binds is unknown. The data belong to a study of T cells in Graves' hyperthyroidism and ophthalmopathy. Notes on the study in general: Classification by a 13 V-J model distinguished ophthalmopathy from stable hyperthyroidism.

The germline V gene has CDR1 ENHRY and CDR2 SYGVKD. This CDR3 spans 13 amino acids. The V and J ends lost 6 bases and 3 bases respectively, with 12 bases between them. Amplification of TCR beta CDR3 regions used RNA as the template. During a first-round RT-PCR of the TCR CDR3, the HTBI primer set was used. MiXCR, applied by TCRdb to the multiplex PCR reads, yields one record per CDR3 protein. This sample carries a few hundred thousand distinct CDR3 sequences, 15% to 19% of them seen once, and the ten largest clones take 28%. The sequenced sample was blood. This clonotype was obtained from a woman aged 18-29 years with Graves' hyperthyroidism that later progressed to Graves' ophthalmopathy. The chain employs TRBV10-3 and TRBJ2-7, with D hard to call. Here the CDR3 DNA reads TGTGCCATCAGCCCTGACGGTAGCTACGAGCAGTACTTC. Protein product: CAISPDGSYEQYF.